The 11 T cell receptor beta chains below all came from one sample that was sequenced in a study of CD8 T cells in Susac syndrome. RNA was extracted with the RNeasy kit, and a quantity of about 0.45 to 1 ug was reverse transcribed using random hexamers. TCRdb reanalysed the immunoSEQ multiplex PCR reads using MiXCR and keeps one entry per CDR3 protein. Of 75,000 to 100,000 distinct CDR3 sequences listed, around 94% are singletons. Sequenced input: CD8+ T cells from PBMCs. The origin of the receptors is a human donor with Susac syndrome.

The gene calls are TRBV29-1 and TRBJ2-1, with 8 bases matching TRBD1. The CDR3 sequence is 14 residues long. CDR1 and CDR2 (germline): SQVTM, ANQGSEA. Germline trimming cut 2 bases from V and 8 bases from J; bases unmatched to any gene: 8. The CDR3 protein is CSVEKQGVRDEQFF. The CDR3 DNA is TGCAGCGTTGAAAAACAGGGGGTTCGGGATGAGCAGTTCTTC.

This chain joins TRBV12-3 or TRBV12-4 and TRBJ2-2; no clear D. The length of the CDR3 is 13 residues. Deletions cut 6 bases from V and 3 bases from J, with 8 bases between. In nucleotides, the CDR3 is TGTGCCAGCAGCTCGAGATACACCGGGGAGCTGTTTTTT. Amino acid sequence: CASSSRYTGELFF.

This chain links TRBV11-2 with TRBJ2-5; weak D call: TRBD2 (5 bases). This CDR3 has 11 amino acids. Germline V gene sequence: CDR1 SGHAT, CDR2 FQNNGV. V lost 6 bases to trimming and J lost 5 bases, with 7 bases between them. The CDR3 DNA reads TGTGCCAGCAGGTCGGGGGAGACCCAGTACTTC. Translation: CASRSGETQYF.

This clonotype appeared once. The chain couples TRBV5-6 to TRBJ2-1; weak D call: TRBD2 (5 bases). Germline V gene sequence: CDR1 SGHDT, CDR2 YYEEEE. This CDR3 is built from 14 residues. V was cut by 5 bases and J by 2 bases, with 11 bases left in between. The CDR3 loop is CASSDIGAYNEQFF. The CDR3 DNA follows: TGTGCCAGCAGTGACATCGGGGCCTACAATGAGCAGTTCTTC. The whole variable domain, filled in from reference TRBV5-6 and TRBJ2-1, reads DAGVTQSPTHLIKTRGQQVTLRCSPKSGHDTVSWYQQALGQGPQFIFQYYEEEERQRGNFPDRFSGHQFPNYSSELNVNALLLGDSALYLCASSDIGAYNEQFFGPGTRLTVL.

The rearrangement links TRBV12-3 or TRBV12-4 to TRBJ2-2; D gene ambiguous. CDR3 size: 13 residues. Trimming left V 6 bases short and J 7 bases short, with 12 bases between. CDR3 bases: TGTGCCAGCAGCCCCGGACCTGGCGGGGAGCTGTTTTTT. Amino acids: CASSPGPGGELFF.

This chain joins TRBV4-1 and TRBJ1-2, with TRBD1 as a possible D gene (5 bases). Germline CDR1 and CDR2: MGHRA and YSYEKL. V lost 4 bases, J lost 2 bases, and 14 bases lay in between. The CDR3 consists of 15 residues. The CDR3 reads CASSLPKGKNYGYTF. Written as DNA, the CDR3 is TGCGCCAGCAGCCTACCTAAGGGGAAGAACTATGGCTACACCTTC.

Only one count was recorded for this clonotype. The CDR3 DNA sequence: TGCAGCGTTGAGGGGCGGGGGGTTTACAATGAGCAGTTCTTC. This gives the protein CSVEGRGVYNEQFF. The chain has TRBV29-1 and TRBJ2-1, with 8 bases that match TRBD2. The CDR3 totals 14 residues. The V gene end was trimmed by 3 bases and the J gene end by 4 bases; junction bases not matched to a gene: 5. Germline CDR1 is SQVTM and CDR2 is ANQGSEA.

The chain has TRBV12-3 or TRBV12-4 and TRBJ2-1; 7 bases line up with TRBD2. Trimming removed 4 bases from V and 0 bases from J; junction bases left unmatched: 0. The CDR3 is 14 amino acids. This chain's CDR3 is CASSWTSSYNEQFF. In DNA, the CDR3 is TGTGCCAGCAGTTGGACTAGCTCCTACAATGAGCAGTTCTTC.

In its sample, this clonotype was seen once. J is TRBJ2-1 and V is TRBV9; 8 bases are shared with TRBD2. With 3 bases clipped from V and 3 bases from J, the junction kept 5 bases outside the gene matches. The CDR3 has 15 amino acids. Germline V lookup: CDR1 SGDLS, CDR2 YYNGEE. DNA of the CDR3: TGTGCCAGCAGCGCGAGGACTAGCAGCTACAATGAGCAGTTCTTC. Its translation is CASSARTSSYNEQFF.

V usage is TRBV7-9 and J usage is TRBJ1-1; perhaps TRBD1 as D (6 bases). Germline loops: CDR1 SEHNR, CDR2 FQNEAQ (reference sequence). The CDR3 covers 14 residues. Trimming removed 5 bases at V and 2 bases at J, with 12 bases between. CDR3 residues: CASSPTGHNTEAFF. In nucleotides, the CDR3 is TGTGCCAGCAGCCCGACAGGCCACAACACTGAAGCTTTCTTT.

V gene TRBV3-1 combines with J gene TRBJ2-1, with D unclear. V gave up 0 bases and J gave up 10 bases, with 10 bases separating them. CDR1 is LGHDT and CDR2 is YNNKEL in the germline V gene (reference sequence). This CDR3 region has 13 residues. The CDR3 nucleotides are TGTGCCAGCAGCCAAGAAGTGGACGGGGAGCAGTTCTTC. Translated: CASSQEVDGEQFF.